These 3 T cell receptor beta chains were sequenced from one sample in a study of T cells in Graves' hyperthyroidism and ophthalmopathy. Amplification of TCR beta CDR3 regions was performed using RNA transcripts as template. The TCR CDR3 first-round RT-PCR relied on the HTBI primer set. Via MiXCR, TCRdb re-called the multiplex PCR reads, giving one row per CDR3 protein. The sample lists around 600,000 distinct CDR3 sequences, roughly a sixth seen once, with more than 3% in the top ten. The sequenced material came from blood. The receptors come from a woman between 40 and 55 years old with Graves' ophthalmopathy.

This clonotype was observed many times. In DNA form, the CDR3 reads TGCAGTGCTAGAGGACTACCCTACGAGCAGTACTTC. Its protein product is CSARGLPYEQYF. The chain carries TRBV20-1 and TRBJ2-7; a weak D match, TRBD2 (5 bases). V was pared by 1 base and J by 2 bases, with 6 bases between. Germline V CDR1 and CDR2: DFQATT, SNEGSKA (reference sequence). This CDR3 is built from 12 residues.

This clonotype was observed a few times. The chain carries TRBV20-1 and TRBJ2-3, with D perhaps matching TRBD2 (5 bases). The length of the CDR3 is 15 residues. In germline, CDR1 is DFQATT, CDR2 SNEGSKA (reference sequence). The V end lost 4 bases, the J end lost 1 base, and 15 bases lay between the germline ends. Here the CDR3 DNA reads TGCAGTGCTACCGGAGGACGATGGGGCACAGATACGCAGTATTTT. It is translated as CSATGGRWGTDTQYF.

The chain has TRBV29-1 and TRBJ1-4; no reliable D call. The CDR3 totals 12 residues. Germline assignment: CDR1 SQVTM and CDR2 ANQGSEA. The V end lost 4 bases, the J end lost 3 bases, and 6 bases lay between the germline ends. The CDR3 DNA reads as TGCAGCGTTGTCGGTCCTAATGAAAAACTGTTTTTT. Translated: CSVVGPNEKLFF.